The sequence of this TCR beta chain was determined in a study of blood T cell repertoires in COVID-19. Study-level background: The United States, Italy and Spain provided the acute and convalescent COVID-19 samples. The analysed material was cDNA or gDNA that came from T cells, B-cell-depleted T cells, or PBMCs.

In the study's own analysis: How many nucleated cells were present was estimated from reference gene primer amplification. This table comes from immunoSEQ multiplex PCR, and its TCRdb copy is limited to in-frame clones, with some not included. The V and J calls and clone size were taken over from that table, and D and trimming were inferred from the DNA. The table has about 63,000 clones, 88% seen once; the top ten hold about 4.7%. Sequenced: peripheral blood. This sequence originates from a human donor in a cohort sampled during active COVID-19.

CDR3 amino acids: CASSLVGRGQETQYF. The DNA for the CDR3 is TGTGCCAGCAGCTTAGTGGGGCGGGGGCAAGAGACCCAGTACTTC. The chain is built from TRBV7-8 and TRBJ2-5, with 7 bases identical to TRBD2. Trimming took 1 base from V and 2 from J; bases not matched to a gene: 4. The CDR3 contains 15 residues. The germline V gene encodes CDR1 SGHVS and CDR2 FQNEAQ.